A selection of T cell receptor beta chains follows, all from one sample in a study of cytomegalovirus exposure and HLA in healthy donors. Sequencing used immunoSEQ multiplex PCR; TCRdb keeps in-frame clones, though not all of them. The sample holds 58,000 or so clones, 65% to 75% seen once. The source material was PBMCs. Source of these receptors: a man aged 50-60 years in good health and CMV-seropositive. CDR3s include the opening cysteine and the closing phenylalanine or tryptophan. D genes are given only for firm matches. The size of a clone is reported for some rows only, either as once, few or many, or as a class for expanded clones.

abundance | d_gene | j_gene | v_gene | CDR3nt | CDR3aa
. | TRBD2 | TRBJ2-1 | TRBV7-6 | TGTGCCAGCAGCTTTAGCGGGGGGCCCTTCAATGAGCAGTTCTTC | CASSFSGGPFNEQFF
. | TRBD1 | TRBJ1-1 | TRBV25-1 | TGTGCCAGCAGATCGGACAGGGGAGTGACTGAAGCTTTCTTT | CASRSDRGVTEAFF
. | . | TRBJ2-3 | TRBV30 | TGTGCCTGGAGTATGGCGGCTTTCACAGATACGCAGTATTTT | CAWSMAAFTDTQYF
. | TRBD1 | TRBJ1-2 | TRBV7-9 | TGTGCCAGCAGCTTAATTTCTGGGACAGGAGGCTATGGCTACACCTTC | CASSLISGTGGYGYTF
. | TRBD2 | TRBJ2-3 | TRBV6-1 | TGTGCCAGCACCTTAGCGGGGGGGCCGGTAGATACGCAGTATTTT | CASTLAGGPVDTQYF
. | . | TRBJ2-1 | TRBV5-4 | TGTGCCAGCAGCTTGGCCAGGGGCGGGAGCGGAGCGTGGGAGCAGTTCTTC | CASSLARGGSGAWEQFF
many | TRBD1 | TRBJ1-1 | TRBV30 | TGTGCCTGGAGTGTTGGGACAGGGTACACTGAAGCTTTCTTT | CAWSVGTGYTEAFF
. | TRBD1 | TRBJ2-6 | TRBV27 | TGTGCCAGCAGTCCAGGGACAGGGGCAGGTGGGGCCAACGTCCTGACTTTC | CASSPGTGAGGANVLTF
. | TRBD2 | TRBJ2-1 | TRBV25-1 | TGTGCCAGCAGTGAATACCAACTAGCGGGATACAATGAGCAGTTCTTC | CASSEYQLAGYNEQFF
. | TRBD1 | TRBJ1-1 | TRBV29-1 | TGCAGCGTTGAAACAGGGGTGCGCACTGAAGCTTTCTTT | CSVETGVRTEAFF
. | TRBD2 | TRBJ2-3 | TRBV7-2 | TGTGCCAGCAGCTTAGTCTCCGTCTTACTAGCGGGAGCGGAAGATACGCAGTATTTT | CASSLVSVLLAGAEDTQYF
. | . | TRBJ1-2 | TRBV4-3 | TGCGCCAGCAGCCCTCAAGGAGGTGTGAACTATGGCTACACCTTC | CASSPQGGVNYGYTF
. | . | TRBJ1-6 | TRBV4-3 | TGCGCCAGCAGCCAAGACAGCCTCGGGGATTCACCCCTCCACTTT | CASSQDSLGDSPLHF
. | TRBD1 | TRBJ1-2 | TRBV9 | TGTGCCAGCAGCGTAGCGGACAGGGGCGATGGCTACACCTTC | CASSVADRGDGYTF
. | . | TRBJ2-7 | TRBV29-1 | TGCAGCGTTGGGAGGGGATCCTACGAGCAGTACTTC | CSVGRGSYEQYF
. | TRBD2 | TRBJ2-7 | TRBV5-4 | TGTGCCAGCAGCTTGGCCGGGACTAGCGGCTTCTACTACGAGCAGTACTTC | CASSLAGTSGFYYEQYF
. | . | TRBJ1-1 | TRBV15 | TGTGCCACCAGCAGTGCGGGGTATAGCACTGAAGCTTTCTTT | CATSSAGYSTEAFF
. | . | TRBJ2-7 | TRBV9 | TGTGCCAGCAGCGTAGCGGGAGTCACCTACGAGCAGTACTTC | CASSVAGVTYEQYF
. | . | TRBJ1-6 | TRBV7-6 | TGTGCCAGCAGCAAGAGGAGTAGCTCCTATAATTCACCCCTCCACTTT | CASSKRSSSYNSPLHF
once | TRBD1 | TRBJ1-1 | TRBV27 | TGTGCCAGCAGTTTAACAGGGGCAGGGGGCTGGAACACTGAAGCTTTCTTT | CASSLTGAGGWNTEAFF
. | . | TRBJ2-7 | TRBV2 | TGTGCCAGCAGGCTCCCTCGTTACACCTACGAGCAGTACTTC | CASRLPRYTYEQYF
. | TRBD1 | TRBJ1-1 | TRBV10-2 | TGCGCCAGCAGCGGACAGGGAATGAACACTGAAGCTTTCTTT | CASSGQGMNTEAFF
. | . | TRBJ1-3 | TRBV30 | TGTGCCTGGAGCCGAGATCCTGGAAACACCATATATTTT | CAWSRDPGNTIYF
. | TRBD1 | TRBJ1-1 | TRBV18 | TGTGCCAGCTCACCACCGAGGGGGCTAGTACGCACTGAAGCTTTCTTT | CASSPPRGLVRTEAFF
. | TRBD1 | TRBJ2-1 | TRBV14 | TGTGCCAGCAGCCAGGCCGGGACAGGGGGCTACAATGAGCAGTTCTTC | CASSQAGTGGYNEQFF
. | . | TRBJ2-7 | TRBV10-3 | TGTGCCATCAGTGACCCCCCGGTAGAAGCATCTGAGCAGTACTTC | CAISDPPVEASEQYF
few | TRBD2 | TRBJ2-2 | TRBV7-2 | TGTGCCAGCAGCTTGCTACTAGCGGGGACCGGGGAGCTGTTTTTT | CASSLLLAGTGELFF
. | TRBD1 | TRBJ2-5 | TRBV11-2 | TGTGCCAGCAGCCCTACAGGGGCGGAGACCCAGTACTTC | CASSPTGAETQYF
. | . | TRBJ2-1 | TRBV5-4 | TGTGCCAGCAGAGAAGAACTAGCCATCAATGAGCAGTTCTTC | CASREELAINEQFF
. | TRBD1 | TRBJ1-2 | TRBV27 | TGTGCCAGCAGCCAGGACAGGGTCAACTATGGCTACACCTTC | CASSQDRVNYGYTF
. | . | TRBJ1-2 | TRBV25-1 | TGTGCCAGCAATCCAGGTAGTAACTATGGCTACACCTTC | CASNPGSNYGYTF
. | TRBD1 | TRBJ1-1 | TRBV7-2 | TGTGCCAGCAGCTTAGACAGGGGGCGGACTGAAGCTTTCTTT | CASSLDRGRTEAFF
. | TRBD2 | TRBJ2-1 | TRBV5-1 | TGCGCCAGCAGCTGGACTAGCGGGGGCCCCAATGAGCAGTTCTTC | CASSWTSGGPNEQFF
few | . | TRBJ1-1 | TRBV7-2 | TGTGCCAGCAGCTTGGGCGGACCTGGGACTGTGGGGACTGAAGCTTTCTTT | CASSLGGPGTVGTEAFF
. | . | TRBJ1-5 | TRBV7-9 | TGTGCCAGCAGCTTGGAGCTGGGGGGGGCCGGTCAGCCCCAGCATTTT | CASSLELGGAGQPQHF
. | TRBD1 | TRBJ2-4 | TRBV5-1 | TGCGCCAGCAGCTTCGACAGGGGTTCCAGGGACATTCAGTACTTC | CASSFDRGSRDIQYF
. | TRBD2 | TRBJ2-5 | TRBV5-6 | TGTGCCAGCAGACAACTAGCGGGAGGGGAGACCCAGTACTTC | CASRQLAGGETQYF
. | . | TRBJ2-3 | TRBV6-5 | TGTGCCAGCAGCTTAGGCACAGATACGCAGTATTTT | CASSLGTDTQYF
. | . | TRBJ2-7 | TRBV6-1 | TGTGCCACCCGGCTACAGGAGTACGGGCAGTACTTC | CATRLQEYGQYF
. | TRBD2 | TRBJ2-5 | TRBV6-6 | TGTGCCAGCAGGTTGGGACTAGCGGGGGAGACCCAGTACTTC | CASRLGLAGETQYF
. | . | TRBJ2-2 | TRBV10-3 | TGTGCCATCAGTGACCCGGACAGAGCGAACACCGGGGAGCTGTTTTTT | CAISDPDRANTGELFF
. | TRBD2 | TRBJ2-3 | TRBV4-2 | TGTGCCAGCAGCCACGCTAGCGGGACCACAGATACGCAGTATTTT | CASSHASGTTDTQYF
. | TRBD2 | TRBJ2-7 | TRBV29-1 | TGCAGCGTTCGGACTAGCGGAGGACCCTACGAGCAGTACTTC | CSVRTSGGPYEQYF
. | . | TRBJ2-7 | TRBV5-1 | TGCGCCAGCAGCTTGTTCCCGGACACTATTCCGTCCTACGAGCAGTACTTC | CASSLFPDTIPSYEQYF
. | . | TRBJ1-2 | TRBV20-1 | TGCAGTCTAAATGGCTACACCTTC | CSLNGYTF
. | . | TRBJ2-7 | TRBV6-1 | TGTGCCAGCACCCCCGGACAGTCCTACGAGCAGTACTTC | CASTPGQSYEQYF